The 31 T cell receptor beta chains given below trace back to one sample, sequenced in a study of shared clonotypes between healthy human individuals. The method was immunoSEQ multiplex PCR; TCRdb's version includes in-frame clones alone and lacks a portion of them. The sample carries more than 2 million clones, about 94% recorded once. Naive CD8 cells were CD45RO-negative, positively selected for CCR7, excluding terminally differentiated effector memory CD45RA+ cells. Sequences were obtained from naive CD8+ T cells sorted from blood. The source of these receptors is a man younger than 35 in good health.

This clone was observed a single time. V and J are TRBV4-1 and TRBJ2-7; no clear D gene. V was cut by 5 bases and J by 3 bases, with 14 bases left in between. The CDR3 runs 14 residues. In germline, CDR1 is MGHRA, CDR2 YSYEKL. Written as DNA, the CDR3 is TGCGCCAGCAGCAAGGACCTCTTTTTCTACGAGCAGTACTTC. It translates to CASSKDLFFYEQYF.

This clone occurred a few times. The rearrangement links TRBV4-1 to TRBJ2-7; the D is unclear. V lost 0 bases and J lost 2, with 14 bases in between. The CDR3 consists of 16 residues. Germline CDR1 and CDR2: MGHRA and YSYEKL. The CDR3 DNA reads TGCGCCAGCAGCCAAGATAAAACAATGGTAACCTACGAGCAGTACTTC. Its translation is CASSQDKTMVTYEQYF.

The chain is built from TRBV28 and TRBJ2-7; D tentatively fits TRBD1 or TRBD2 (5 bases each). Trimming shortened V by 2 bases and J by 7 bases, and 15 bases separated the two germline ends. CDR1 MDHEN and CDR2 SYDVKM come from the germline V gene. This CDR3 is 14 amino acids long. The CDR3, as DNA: TGTGCCAGCAGTTTAATCGGGGACCTGGGGGAGCAGTACTTC. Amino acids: CASSLIGDLGEQYF.

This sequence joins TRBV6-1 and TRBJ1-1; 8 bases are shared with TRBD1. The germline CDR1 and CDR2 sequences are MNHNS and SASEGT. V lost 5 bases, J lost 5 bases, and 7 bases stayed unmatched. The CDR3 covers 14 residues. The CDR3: CASSLGQGGTEAFF. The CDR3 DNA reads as TGTGCCAGCAGTCTTGGACAGGGAGGGACTGAAGCTTTCTTT.

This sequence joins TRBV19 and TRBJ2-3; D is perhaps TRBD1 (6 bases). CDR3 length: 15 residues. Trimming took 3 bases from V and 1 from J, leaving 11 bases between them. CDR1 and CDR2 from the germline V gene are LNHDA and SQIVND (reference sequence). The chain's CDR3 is CASSMASGGTDTQYF. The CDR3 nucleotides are TGTGCCAGTAGTATGGCGTCAGGGGGCACAGATACGCAGTATTTT.

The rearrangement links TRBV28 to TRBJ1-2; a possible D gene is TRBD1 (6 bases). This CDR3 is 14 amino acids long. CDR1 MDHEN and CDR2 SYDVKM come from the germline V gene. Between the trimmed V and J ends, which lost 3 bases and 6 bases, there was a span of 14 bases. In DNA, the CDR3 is TGTGCCAGCAGTTTTCAGGGGTCGCAAGATGGCTACACCTTC. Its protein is CASSFQGSQDGYTF.

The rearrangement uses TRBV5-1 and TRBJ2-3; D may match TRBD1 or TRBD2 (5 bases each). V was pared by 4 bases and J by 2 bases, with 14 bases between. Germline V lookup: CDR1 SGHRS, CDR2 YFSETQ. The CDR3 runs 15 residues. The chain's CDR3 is CASSLWPGTTDTQYF. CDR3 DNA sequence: TGCGCCAGCAGCCTCTGGCCCGGGACCACAGATACGCAGTATTTT.

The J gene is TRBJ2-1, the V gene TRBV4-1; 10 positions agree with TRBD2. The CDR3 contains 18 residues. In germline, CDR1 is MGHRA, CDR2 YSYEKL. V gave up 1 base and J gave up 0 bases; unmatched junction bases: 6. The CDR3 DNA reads TGCGCCAGCAGCCAAGCTGATAGCGGGAGGAGCTCCTACAATGAGCAGTTCTTC. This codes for CASSQADSGRSSYNEQFF.

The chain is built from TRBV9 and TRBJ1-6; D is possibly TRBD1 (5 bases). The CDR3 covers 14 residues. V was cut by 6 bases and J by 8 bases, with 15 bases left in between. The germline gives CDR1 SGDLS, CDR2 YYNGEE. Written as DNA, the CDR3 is TGTGCCAGCACCCCGGGGGGAAATTATTCACCCCTCCACTTT. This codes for CASTPGGNYSPLHF.

CDR3 in DNA: TGTGCCAGCTCACCGGAACAGGGGATATATGAAGCTTTCTTT. It encodes CASSPEQGIYEAFF. This chain uses TRBV18 with TRBJ1-1; 7 bases fit TRBD1. V dropped 3 bases and J dropped 7; count of bases not matched to a gene: 8. Germline V CDR1 and CDR2: KGHSH, LQKENI. There are 14 residues in the CDR3.

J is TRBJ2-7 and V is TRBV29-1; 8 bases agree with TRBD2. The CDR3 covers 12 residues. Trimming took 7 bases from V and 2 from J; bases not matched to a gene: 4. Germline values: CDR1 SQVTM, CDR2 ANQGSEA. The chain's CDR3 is CSAETSAYEQYF. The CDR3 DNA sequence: TGCAGCGCCGAGACTAGCGCCTACGAGCAGTACTTC.

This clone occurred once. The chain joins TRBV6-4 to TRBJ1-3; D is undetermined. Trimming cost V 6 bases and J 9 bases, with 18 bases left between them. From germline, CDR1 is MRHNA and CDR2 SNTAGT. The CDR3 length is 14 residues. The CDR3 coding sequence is TGTGCCAGCAGCCTAAAGGTGAAACTTAGCACCATATATTTT. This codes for CASSLKVKLSTIYF.

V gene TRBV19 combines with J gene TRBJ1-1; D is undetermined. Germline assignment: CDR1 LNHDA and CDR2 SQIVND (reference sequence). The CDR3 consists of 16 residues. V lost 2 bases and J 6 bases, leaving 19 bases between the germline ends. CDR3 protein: CASSITAYGNSAEAFF. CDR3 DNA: TGTGCCAGTAGTATAACAGCCTATGGAAATTCCGCTGAAGCTTTCTTT.

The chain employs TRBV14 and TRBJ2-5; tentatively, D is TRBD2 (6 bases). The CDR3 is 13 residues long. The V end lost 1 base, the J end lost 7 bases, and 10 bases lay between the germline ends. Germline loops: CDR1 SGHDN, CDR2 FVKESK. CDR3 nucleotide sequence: TGTGCCAGCAGCCAAGGGTACGGGGGGACCCAGTACTTC. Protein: CASSQGYGGTQYF.

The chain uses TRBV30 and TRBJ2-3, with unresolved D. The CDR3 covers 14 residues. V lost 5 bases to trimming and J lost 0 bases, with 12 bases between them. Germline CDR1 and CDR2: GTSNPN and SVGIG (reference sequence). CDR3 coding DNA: TGTGCCTGGCGTCACTCCCCTAGCACAGATACGCAGTATTTT. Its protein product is CAWRHSPSTDTQYF.

CDR3 residues: CASSDGTGYEQYF. CDR3 DNA: TGTGCCAGCAGCGATGGGACAGGCTACGAGCAGTACTTC. The chain uses TRBV11-1 and TRBJ2-7; 8 nucleotides match TRBD1. Looked up from germline, CDR1 is SGHAT and CDR2 is FQDESV (reference sequence). This CDR3 region has 13 residues. V was clipped by 5 bases and J by 3 bases; unmatched bases: 3.

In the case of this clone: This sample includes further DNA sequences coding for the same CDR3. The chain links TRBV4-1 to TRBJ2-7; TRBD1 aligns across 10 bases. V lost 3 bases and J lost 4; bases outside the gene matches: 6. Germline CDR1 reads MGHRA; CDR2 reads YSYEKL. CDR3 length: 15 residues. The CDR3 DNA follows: TGCGCCAGCAGCCAGACCGGGACAGGGGTTTACGAGCAGTACTTC. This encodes CASSQTGTGVYEQYF.

DNA for the CDR3: TGCGCCAGCAGCCAAACCGTAGGACAGCGCCTCTGGCAGTTCTTC. This encodes CASSQTVGQRLWQFF. The V gene is TRBV4-1, the J gene TRBJ2-1, with D perhaps matching TRBD1 (6 bases). The CDR3 extends over 15 amino acids. V shed 2 bases and J shed 12 bases, with 20 bases lying between them. Germline CDR1 and CDR2: MGHRA and YSYEKL.

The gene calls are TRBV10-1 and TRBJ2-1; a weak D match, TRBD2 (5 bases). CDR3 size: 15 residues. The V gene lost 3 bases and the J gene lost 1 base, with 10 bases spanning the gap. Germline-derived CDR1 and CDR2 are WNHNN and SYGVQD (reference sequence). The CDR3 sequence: CASSDGQRSYNEQFF. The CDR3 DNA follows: TGCGCCAGCAGTGATGGGCAGCGGTCCTACAATGAGCAGTTCTTC.

The CDR3 protein is CASSELDELTVTDTQYF. CDR3 nucleotide sequence: TGTGCCAGCAGTGAACTGGATGAGCTCACAGTCACAGATACGCAGTATTTT. The J gene is TRBJ2-3, the V gene TRBV2; D not resolved. The CDR3 length is 17 residues. Germline V CDR1 and CDR2: SNHLY, FYNNEI. Trimming took off 2 bases at V and 2 bases at J, with 17 bases between the two ends.

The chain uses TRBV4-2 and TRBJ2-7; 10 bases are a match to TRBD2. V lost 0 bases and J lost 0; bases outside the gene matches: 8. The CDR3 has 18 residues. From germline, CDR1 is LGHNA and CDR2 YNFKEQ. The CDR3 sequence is CASSQDASGLAISYEQYF. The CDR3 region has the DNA TGTGCCAGCAGCCAAGATGCGTCGGGACTAGCGATCTCCTACGAGCAGTACTTC.

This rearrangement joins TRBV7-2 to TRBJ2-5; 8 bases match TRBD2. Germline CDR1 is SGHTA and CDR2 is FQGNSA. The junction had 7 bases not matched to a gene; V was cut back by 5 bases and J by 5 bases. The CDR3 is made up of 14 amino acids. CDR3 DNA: TGTGCCAGCAGCCAGCGACCGGGAGGGGAGACCCAGTACTTC. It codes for CASSQRPGGETQYF.

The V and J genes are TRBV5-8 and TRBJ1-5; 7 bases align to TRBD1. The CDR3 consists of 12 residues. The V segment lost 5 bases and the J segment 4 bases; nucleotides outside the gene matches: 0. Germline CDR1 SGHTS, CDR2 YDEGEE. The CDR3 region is CASRQGNQPQHF. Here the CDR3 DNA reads TGTGCCAGCAGACAGGGGAATCAGCCCCAGCATTTT.

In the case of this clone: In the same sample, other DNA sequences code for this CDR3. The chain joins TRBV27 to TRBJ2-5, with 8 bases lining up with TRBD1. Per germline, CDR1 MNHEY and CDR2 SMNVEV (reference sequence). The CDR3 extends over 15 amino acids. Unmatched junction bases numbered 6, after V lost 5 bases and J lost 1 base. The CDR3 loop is CASSPRTGGQETQYF. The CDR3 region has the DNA TGTGCCAGCAGTCCAAGAACAGGGGGCCAAGAGACCCAGTACTTC.

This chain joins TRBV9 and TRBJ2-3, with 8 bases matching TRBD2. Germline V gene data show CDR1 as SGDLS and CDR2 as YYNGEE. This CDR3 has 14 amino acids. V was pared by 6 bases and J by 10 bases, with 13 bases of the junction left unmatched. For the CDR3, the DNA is TGTGCCAGCACACTAGGGACTAGTAAAGACCCGCAGTATTTT. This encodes CASTLGTSKDPQYF.

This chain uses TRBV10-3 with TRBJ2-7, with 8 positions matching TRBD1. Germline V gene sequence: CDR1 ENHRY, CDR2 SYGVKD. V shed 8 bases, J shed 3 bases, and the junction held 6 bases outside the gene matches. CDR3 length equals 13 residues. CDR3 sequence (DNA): TGTGCCATCGGGGCAGGGGGCGGCTACGAGCAGTACTTC. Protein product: CAIGAGGGYEQYF.

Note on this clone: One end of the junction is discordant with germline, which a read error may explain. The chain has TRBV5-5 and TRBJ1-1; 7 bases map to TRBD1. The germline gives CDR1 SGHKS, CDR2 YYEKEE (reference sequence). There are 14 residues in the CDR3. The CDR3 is CASTLGQPNTEAFF. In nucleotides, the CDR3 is TGTGCCAGCACCTTGGGACAGCCGAACACTGAAGCTTTCTTT.

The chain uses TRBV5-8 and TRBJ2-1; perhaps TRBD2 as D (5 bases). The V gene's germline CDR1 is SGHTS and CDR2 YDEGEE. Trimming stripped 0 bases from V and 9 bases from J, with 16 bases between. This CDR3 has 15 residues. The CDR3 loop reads CASSLAGINGVEQFF. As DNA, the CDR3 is TGTGCCAGCAGCTTGGCCGGGATAAATGGGGTTGAGCAGTTCTTC.

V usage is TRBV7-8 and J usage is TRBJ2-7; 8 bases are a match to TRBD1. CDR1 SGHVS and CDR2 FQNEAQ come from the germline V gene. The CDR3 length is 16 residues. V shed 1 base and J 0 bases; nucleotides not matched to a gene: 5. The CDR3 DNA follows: TGTGCCAGCAGCTTAGGGGGCGGACAGGGCTCCTACGAGCAGTACTTC. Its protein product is CASSLGGGQGSYEQYF. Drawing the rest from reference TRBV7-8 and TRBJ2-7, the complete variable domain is GAGVSQSPRYKVAKRGQDVALRCDPISGHVSLFWYQQALGQGPEFLTYFQNEAQLDKSGLPSDRFFAERPEGSVSTLKIQRTQQEDSAVYLCASSLGGGQGSYEQYFGPGTRLTVT.

The CDR3 sequence: CASSEAQGPYEQYF. The CDR3, as DNA: TGTGCCAGCAGTGAAGCACAGGGCCCCTACGAGCAGTACTTC. The rearrangement joins TRBV2 to TRBJ2-7; the D gene is possibly TRBD1 (6 bases). Germline V gives CDR1 SNHLY, CDR2 FYNNEI. V shed 0 bases and J shed 2 bases, with 8 bases lying between them. The CDR3 runs to 14 residues.

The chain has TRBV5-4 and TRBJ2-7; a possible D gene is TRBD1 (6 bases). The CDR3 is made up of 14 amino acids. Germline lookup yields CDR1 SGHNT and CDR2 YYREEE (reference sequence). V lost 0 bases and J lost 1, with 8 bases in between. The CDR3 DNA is TGTGCCAGCAGCTTGGCAGGGGTTTCCTACGAGCAGTACTTC. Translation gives CASSLAGVSYEQYF.